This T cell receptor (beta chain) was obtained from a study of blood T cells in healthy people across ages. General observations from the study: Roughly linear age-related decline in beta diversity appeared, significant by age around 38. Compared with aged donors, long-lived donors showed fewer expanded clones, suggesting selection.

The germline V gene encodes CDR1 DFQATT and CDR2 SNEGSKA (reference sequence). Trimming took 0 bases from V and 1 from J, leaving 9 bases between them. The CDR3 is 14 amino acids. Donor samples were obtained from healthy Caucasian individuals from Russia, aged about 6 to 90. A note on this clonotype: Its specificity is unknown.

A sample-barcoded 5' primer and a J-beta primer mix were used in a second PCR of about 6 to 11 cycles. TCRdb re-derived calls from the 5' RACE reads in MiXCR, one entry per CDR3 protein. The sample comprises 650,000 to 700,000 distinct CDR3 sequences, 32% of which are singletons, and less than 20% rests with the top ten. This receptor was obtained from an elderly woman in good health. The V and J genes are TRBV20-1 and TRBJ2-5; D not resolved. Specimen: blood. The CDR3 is CSARERLRQETQYF. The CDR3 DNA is TGCAGTGCTAGAGAACGACTGCGCCAAGAGACCCAGTACTTC.